This T cell receptor beta chain derives from a study (dated by TCRdb to about 2015). Notes on the research overall: The study set out to test whether tumor-infiltrating Tregs in breast cancer get recruited from blood Tregs or are instead converted in situ from other CD4+ T cell subsets.

There are a few counts of this clonotype. Its specific antigen is unknown. Base-call qualities are not available, and no considerably larger clone is one nucleotide away. Full-length TCR variable regions were amplified by 5' RACE PCR with constant-region reverse primers, and semi-nested PCR with Nested Universal Primer A was subsequently performed. The ReliaPrep RNA Cell Miniprep System was used to extract total RNA, which was then reverse transcribed into 5'RACE-ready cDNA with the SMARTer RACE 5'/3' Kit. An Illumina MiSeq was used to sequence the full-length TCR alpha and beta libraries, which had been barcoded with multiplex adaptors. From the authors' description of their analysis: For each of nine subset-tissue groups, sequencing data from the five patients were combined, and the groups were compared by unsupervised clustering of TCR gene usage. The Morisita-Horn index, with shared sequences weighted by their contribution to each repertoire, was used to calculate repertoire similarity. TCRdb handled the public reads itself, with Q25 trimming in fastp and clone calling in MiXCR, and kept productive beta chains. Here each entry gathers all rows of one CDR3 protein and keeps the most common genes and DNA. TCRdb's processing, not the study's, gives the V and J calls here. The sample profile shows 50,000 to 60,000 distinct CDR3 sequences; around 21% of them were found once. 3.2% of the sample is taken by the ten largest.

Overall study results and their limits: The validation in the larger cohort was limited to a single TCR beta V-J rearrangement instead of whole repertoires. The TCR gene usage of tumor memory CD4+ T cells clustered together with blood and lymph node memory CD4+ cells and with lymph node naive CD4+ cells. Tumor-infiltrating Treg TCR alpha and beta sequences overlapped most with tumor naive CD4+ T cells, then with blood naive CD4+ T cells.

Counted from cysteine to phenylalanine, this CDR3 has 14 amino acids. Just CDR3 DNA is preserved here, 42 bases in frame from base 1. V loses 6 bases, J loses 3 bases, and the germline ends lie 15 bases apart. Tregs were isolated as CD4+CD25+CD127-/low cells. Tregs, naive and memory CD4+ T cells from tumor, blood and ipsilateral draining lymph nodes of five breast cancer patients underwent full-length TCR alpha and beta sequencing. Tumor tissue and lymph nodes obtained by ipsilateral axillary dissection were perfused with PBS, cut into small pieces and digested using collagenase I and hyaluronidase. A purity exceeding 90% was confirmed by FACS for the sorted cell populations.

The chain joins TRBV12-3 or TRBV12-4 to TRBJ2-7; matching of 6 bases hints at TRBD1 as the D gene. The receptor's source is a female donor with breast cancer. Sequences were obtained from tumor-infiltrating Tregs sorted from the breast tumor. The DNA is as follows: TGTGCCAGCAGCCCGCCGGGCAGGGGCTACGAGCAGTACTTC. Its protein is CASSPPGRGYEQYF.